The entry below describes one T cell receptor (beta chain). The specificity of this receptor is unknown. One base away there is no much larger clone; base qualities are not given. These data originate in a study of blood T cell repertoires in COVID-19 (dated by TCRdb to the early 2020s). In the study overall: Samples from collaborators originated in the United States, Italy and Spain and spanned both the acute and convalescent phases of COVID-19. The material from the prospective study consisted of cDNA or gDNA derived from T cells, B-cell-depleted T cells, or PBMCs. HLA class I and class II types, where available, came from metadata supplied by the sample provider rather than from assay-based typing. The samples were drawn from the first 160 participants of the ongoing ImmuneRACE study and from 950 to 1,500 subjects provided by 6 global collaborators. Nearly every sample came with metadata listing a de-identified subject ID, COVID-19 status, age in years and sex. The dataset comprised deeply sampled blood TCRbeta repertoires from subjects exposed to, actively infected with, or recovered from COVID-19. The repertoires were made available in a free public database intended to serve as a resource for research on the immune response to SARS-CoV-2.

V and J lose 6 bases and 4 bases, and a span of 6 bases separates them. CDR1 and CDR2 (SEHNR, FQNEAQ) derive from the germline V gene (reference sequence). From its cysteine to its phenylalanine, the CDR3 spans 12 amino acids. The DNA shown is the 36-base CDR3, in frame from base 1. TCRbeta CDR3 regions were amplified from genomic DNA using the immunoSEQ Assay, a bias-controlled multiplex PCR. Concerning the study's data processing: Within the assay, amplification of reference gene primers was used to estimate how many nucleated cells each sample contained. To quantify the absolute abundance of each unique TCRbeta CDR3 rearrangement, sequence reads were collapsed and filtered. For each sample, productive Simpson clonality was calculated as the square root of Simpson's diversity index over productive rearrangements. As stored in TCRdb, this immuneACCESS dataset retains in-frame rearrangements with V and J assigned. A fraction of the clones does not appear; measured against another copy, unresolved V genes explain less than half of the discrepancy, and the remainder lacks a known reason. Clone size and V and J calls were adopted from that table, with D and trimming inferred from the DNA. This sample has 290,000 or so clones in its table, and approximately 90% of those were observed once. Of the sample, roughly 2.3% is held by the ten largest clones.

Whole blood was collected in K2EDTA tubes by collaborating institutions according to the institutions' own protocols. For TCRbeta analysis, collaborator samples were shipped as frozen whole blood, as isolated PBMCs, or as DNA extracted from either sample type. Broader findings and caveats from the paper: The amount of clinical and demographic metadata varied by source and participant and was provided uncurated.

The source of this sequence is a man aged 18 to 35 with active or convalescent COVID-19. The chain is assembled from TRBV7-9 and TRBJ1-4; a tentative D call is TRBD1 (5 bases match). Sequenced material: peripheral blood. CDR3 reads: CASRQDNEKLFF. The sequenced DNA: TGTGCCAGCAGACAGGATAATGAAAAACTGTTTTTT. Full variable domain (CDR3 extended with the reference TRBV7-9 and TRBJ1-4 proteins): DTGVSQNPRHKITKRGQNVTFRCDPISEHNRLYWYRQTLGQGPEFLTYFQNEAQLEKSRLLSDRFSAERPKGSFSTLEIQRTEQGDSAMYLCASRQDNEKLFFGSGTQLSVL.